This T cell receptor (beta chain) came from a study of T-cell reconstitution after alpha-beta-depleted transplantation in children. This clonotype was detected only a few times. The antigen is not known. Whole-study findings and limits: Among T cells one year after transplant, newly produced cells accounted for most counts and diversity. Reports say that about two months after transplant, the alpha-beta T cells came out of several hundred graft clones that had expanded. Several patients had high TCRbeta diversity at day 60; it came from surviving recipient T cells and thymic progenitors.

Construction of the TCRbeta library involved unique molecular identifiers. TCRdb analysed the PCR reads with MiXCR anew, one entry per CDR3 protein. The profile shows hundreds of thousands of distinct CDR3 sequences, approximately 13% of them singletons. Germline loops: CDR1 SGHAT, CDR2 FQNNGV. V lost 5 bases, J lost 3 bases, and 6 bases stayed unmatched. There are 14 residues in the CDR3. This specimen was PBMCs, mostly from graft donor cells, taken 360 days after TCRalphabeta/CD19-depleted stem cell transplant. This rearrangement joins TRBV11-2 to TRBJ2-5, with 7 nucleotides matching TRBD1. This clonotype originated in a male patient younger than 18 who had a stem cell transplant for acute myeloid leukemia, so the T cells may come from the graft donor. CDR3 residues: CASSATDREETQYF. CDR3 sequence (DNA): TGTGCCAGCAGCGCCACCGACAGGGAAGAGACCCAGTACTTC.